Listed below are T cell receptor beta chains from one sample, sequenced in a study of cytomegalovirus exposure and HLA in healthy donors. Clones were sequenced by immunoSEQ multiplex PCR, and TCRdb holds only the in-frame ones, with some missing. The sample records around 190,000 clones, approximately 85% being singletons. Source material: PBMCs. Receptors were obtained from a woman aged 45-65 years in good health and CMV-seronegative. Each CDR3 is given with its conserved first and last residue.

v_call	j_call	cdr3_length	cdr3_aa
TRBV7-9	TRBJ1-1	14	CASSYGTANTEAFF
TRBV29-1	TRBJ2-1	13	CSVVKRERDEQFF
TRBV5-1	TRBJ2-7	14	CASSSDWSSYEQYF
TRBV30	TRBJ1-5	14	CAWTGVNSNQPQHF
TRBV6-1	TRBJ2-3	15	CASTRLSGALDTQYF
TRBV18	TRBJ1-6	15	CASSPHRADNSPLHF
TRBV6-6	TRBJ1-1	13	CASSYAKGTEAFF
TRBV4-3	TRBJ2-3	17	CASSQDFRASGGDTQYF
TRBV2	TRBJ2-1	14	CASSSEGSFTEQFF
TRBV28	TRBJ2-7	14	CASRTSTGIYEQYF
TRBV19	TRBJ1-5	15	CASSMNGQGDQPQHF
TRBV29-1	TRBJ1-2	11	CSVESTYGYTF
TRBV28	TRBJ1-2	14	CASSSGGADYGYTF
TRBV29-1	TRBJ1-2	13	CSGGWGANYGYTF
TRBV7-3	TRBJ2-5	16	CASSLVGGGLAETQYF
TRBV18	TRBJ2-7	15	CASSPKGQGPYEQYF
TRBV28	TRBJ2-2	14	CASFGTGPTGELFF
TRBV7-8	TRBJ2-5	15	CASSLGDTINRLGDF
TRBV5-1	TRBJ1-5	16	CASSLGGLGNNQPQHF
TRBV19	TRBJ2-2	15	CASTFRTSNTGELFF
TRBV6-1	TRBJ2-7	15	CASGRDRGLSGEQYF
TRBV18	TRBJ2-5	15	CASSPRLAGEETQYF
TRBV27	TRBJ1-2	15	CASMGLGEARYGYTF
TRBV9	TRBJ2-3	15	CASSLREGQTDTQYF
TRBV18	TRBJ2-1	18	CASSPGYFSREGLDEQFF
TRBV7-2	TRBJ2-3	15	CASSYGGGRADTQYF
TRBV7-6	TRBJ2-7	16	CASSKLGASGRYEQYF
TRBV19	TRBJ2-3	21	CASSGKPGLAGGMTTTDTQYF
TRBV4-3	TRBJ1-2	15	CASSQRDRDNYGYTF
TRBV11-3	TRBJ2-5	16	CASSRSSGSGRETQYF
TRBV11-2	TRBJ2-7	14	CASSSGTSGSEQYF
TRBV19	TRBJ1-1	15	CASSPGQGEDTEAFF